The rows below give T cell receptor beta chains drawn from one sample of a study of T cells in Graves' hyperthyroidism and ophthalmopathy. TCRdb reanalysed the multiplex PCR reads using MiXCR and keeps one entry per CDR3 protein. The data contain a few hundred thousand distinct CDR3 sequences, 22% of them seen just once; the ten biggest clones take up approximately 49%. The sample comprised blood. These TCRs come from a woman in her sixties or seventies with Graves' ophthalmopathy. Both conserved end residues are part of each CDR3. D genes are given only for firm matches. Clone sizes are given selectively: once, few, many, or a class where the clone is expanded.

D	V	J	size	CDR3	DNA
-	TRBV7-8	TRBJ1-2	-	CASSPLQGGGYTF	TGTGCCAGCAGCCCCCTGCAAGGGGGTGGCTACACCTTC
TRBD2	TRBV6-5	TRBJ2-1	-	CASSYASGSFNEQFF	TGTGCCAGCAGTTACGCTAGCGGGAGTTTCAATGAGCAGTTCTTC
-	TRBV12-5	TRBJ2-6	few	CASATQGSSGANVLTF	TGTGCTAGTGCAACACAGGGATCTTCTGGGGCCAACGTCCTGACTTTC
-	TRBV9	TRBJ2-5	-	CASSLVGGPVETQYF	TGTGCCAGCAGCCTAGTGGGGGGGCCAGTGGAGACCCAGTACTTC
-	TRBV18	TRBJ1-1	-	CASSSTRSDTEAFF	TGTGCCAGCTCATCGACCAGGTCGGACACTGAAGCTTTCTTT
-	TRBV4-3	TRBJ2-1	-	CASSQEKKGANEQFF	TGCGCCAGCAGCCAGGAGAAAAAGGGAGCGAATGAGCAGTTCTTC
-	TRBV11-2	TRBJ2-3	-	CASSLEGSFTDTQYF	TGTGCCAGCAGCTTAGAGGGAAGTTTCACAGATACGCAGTATTTT
-	TRBV27	TRBJ2-1	-	CASSSLRVSSYNEQFF	TGTGCCAGCAGTTCCCTCCGCGTCAGCTCCTACAATGAGCAGTTCTTC
-	TRBV12-3/TRBV12-4	TRBJ2-1	few	CASSFRSGVYNEQFF	TGTGCCAGCAGTTTTAGGTCGGGAGTATACAATGAGCAGTTCTTC
TRBD1	TRBV19	TRBJ1-5	many	CASSVGQYSNQPQHF	TGTGCCAGTAGTGTGGGACAGTATAGCAATCAGCCCCAGCATTTT
-	TRBV7-2	TRBJ2-7	-	CASSLVFGVSYEQYF	TGTGCCAGCAGCTTAGTTTTTGGTGTCTCCTACGAGCAGTACTTC
-	TRBV12-5	TRBJ2-1	few	CATTQRNYNEQFF	TGTGCTACTACCCAGCGGAATTACAATGAGCAGTTCTTC
TRBD2	TRBV28	TRBJ2-7	few	CASSPAGGSEQYF	TGTGCCAGCAGTCCAGCGGGAGGGTCCGAGCAGTACTTC
TRBD1	TRBV27	TRBJ1-3	few	CASSFHTVGGQGRGNTIYF	TGTGCCAGCAGTTTTCATACCGTCGGAGGACAGGGGCGAGGAAACACCATATATTTT
-	TRBV10-2	TRBJ2-7	few	CASSSGPEDEQYF	TGCGCCAGCAGTTCTGGGCCTGAGGACGAGCAGTACTTC
-	TRBV27	TRBJ2-3	few	CASSQGPPDTQYF	TGTGCCAGCAGTCAGGGGCCCCCAGATACGCAGTATTTT
TRBD2	TRBV2	TRBJ2-2	few	CASTGLAELFF	TGTGCCAGCACAGGACTAGCGGAGCTGTTTTTT
TRBD1	TRBV7-9	TRBJ1-5	-	CASSSAGGGNQPQHF	TGTGCCAGCAGCTCAGCAGGGGGTGGCAATCAGCCCCAGCATTTT
-	TRBV6-1	TRBJ2-5	few	CASSPGQKTSETQYF	TGTGCCAGCAGTCCCGGACAGAAGACCTCAGAGACCCAGTACTTC
-	TRBV24-1	TRBJ2-2	-	CATSDPISGELFF	TGTGCCACCAGTGACCCGATCTCCGGGGAGCTGTTTTTT
TRBD2	TRBV30	TRBJ2-3	-	CAWSVYGRATDTQYF	TGTGCCTGGAGTGTTTACGGGAGGGCGACAGATACGCAGTATTTT
-	TRBV20-1	TRBJ1-2	many	CSARGAAQYGYTF	TGCAGTGCTAGAGGGGCAGCCCAGTATGGCTACACCTTC
-	TRBV20-1	TRBJ1-5	-	CSAISSSNQPQHF	TGCAGTGCTATATCTAGTTCCAATCAGCCCCAGCATTTT
-	TRBV29-1	TRBJ1-2	many	CSVETGLPGYTF	TGCAGCGTTGAAACAGGGCTCCCTGGCTACACCTTC
TRBD2	TRBV11-3	TRBJ2-3	-	CASSLYTSGRGDTQYF	TGTGCCAGCAGCTTATATACTAGCGGGAGGGGAGATACGCAGTATTTT
-	TRBV12-3/TRBV12-4	TRBJ1-1	many	CASSLQGPSDEAFF	TGTGCCAGCAGTCTACAAGGGCCGAGCGATGAAGCTTTCTTT
-	TRBV7-2	TRBJ1-2	few	CASSLDGPYGYTF	TGTGCCAGCAGCCTAGACGGCCCCTATGGCTACACCTTC
-	TRBV7-2	TRBJ2-3	many	CASSLAQAGTDTQYF	TGTGCCAGCAGCTTAGCGCAGGCCGGCACAGATACGCAGTATTTT
-	TRBV19	TRBJ1-6	few	CASSMANSYNSPLHF	TGTGCCAGTAGTATGGCCAACTCCTATAATTCACCCCTCCACTTT
TRBD1	TRBV6-1	TRBJ1-1	-	CASRGGTGRNTEAFF	TGTGCCAGCAGGGGGGGGACAGGGCGGAACACTGAAGCTTTCTTT
-	TRBV6-1	TRBJ2-7	-	CASSEGGTYEQYF	TGTGCCAGCAGTGAAGGGGGCACCTACGAGCAGTACTTC
-	TRBV20-1	TRBJ2-2	many	CSASKGSTGELFF	TGCAGTGCTAGTAAGGGAAGCACCGGGGAGCTGTTTTTT
-	TRBV20-1	TRBJ1-5	-	CSARKGGSNQPQHF	TGCAGTGCTAGAAAGGGAGGAAGCAATCAGCCCCAGCATTTT
TRBD1	TRBV6-5	TRBJ1-6	few	CASSYGDRGLSPLHF	TGTGCCAGCAGTTACGGGGACAGGGGGCTTTCACCCCTCCACTTT
TRBD2	TRBV6-1	TRBJ2-7	-	CASSYQAGPWEQYF	TGTGCCAGCAGTTATCAAGCGGGGCCCTGGGAGCAGTACTTC
TRBD2	TRBV12-3/TRBV12-4	TRBJ2-1	few	CASNRGGGLAGVVDNEQFF	TGTGCCAGCAACCGAGGCGGGGGACTAGCGGGAGTAGTTGACAATGAGCAGTTCTTC
-	TRBV20-1	TRBJ1-2	-	CSARQDNYGYTF	TGCAGTGCTAGACAGGATAACTATGGCTACACCTTC